The following is a T cell receptor (beta chain) sequence with its context. No antigen is known for it. The CDR3 is made up of 18 amino acids. With V trimmed by 6 bases and J by 0 bases, 9 bases remained unmatched. Germline V gene sequence: CDR1 MNHEY, CDR2 SMNVEV (reference sequence). This record comes from a study of T-cell reconstitution after alpha-beta-depleted transplantation in children. Regarding the study as a whole: At the one-year point after transplant, T-cell counts and TCRbeta diversity were found to come mostly from T cells that had been newly produced. In some patients, recipient T cells and intrathymic progenitors surviving conditioning explained high day-60 diversity. After transplant, at about two months, alpha-beta T cells were reportedly derived from several hundred expanded graft clones.

Preparation of the TCRbeta library was carried out with unique molecular identifiers. TCRdb passed the PCR reads through MiXCR, listing each CDR3 protein once. The data show just over 950,000 distinct CDR3 sequences, with roughly 29% seen just once and roughly 28% held by the top ten. The material was PBMCs, mostly from graft donor cells, obtained 360 days after TCRalphabeta/CD19-depleted stem cell transplant. This receptor was taken from a boy in the first two years of life who had a stem cell transplant for SCID, so the T cells may come from the graft donor. The chain couples TRBV27 to TRBJ2-4; 12 nucleotides match TRBD1. The CDR3 loop is CASRAGQGARVAKNIQYF. CDR3 DNA: TGTGCCAGCAGGGCGGGACAGGGGGCAAGGGTAGCCAAAAACATTCAGTACTTC.